This entry concerns a single TCR beta chain. This sample was included in a study of shared clonotypes between healthy human individuals. Study summary: Used for every donor were three CD4 naive, three CD4 memory, two CD8 naive and one CD8 memory plate.

CD8 cells regarded as naive lacked CD45RO, were positively chosen for CCR7, and omitted terminally differentiated effector memory CD45RA+ cells. Trimming left V 5 bases short and J 2 bases short, with 10 bases between. In germline, CDR1 is SSHAT, CDR2 FNYEAQ (reference sequence). This CDR3 has 14 residues. Generated by immunoSEQ multiplex PCR, the TCRdb table keeps only in-frame clones and is missing some. The sample carries around 1,900,000 clones, just under 95% recorded once. The rearrangement joins TRBV7-7 to TRBJ2-1; D possibly corresponds to TRBD2 (7 bases). Sequenced input: naive CD8+ T cells from PBMCs. This TCR was sampled from a man aged 18 to 29 in good health. Some clones in this sample may be carry-over from other donors' samples. CDR3 sequence: CASSVGGPYNEQFF. The CDR3 DNA is TGTGCCAGCAGCGTCGGGGGGCCCTACAATGAGCAGTTCTTC. The variable domain in full, completed from reference TRBV7-7 and TRBJ2-1, reads GAGVSQSPRYKVTKRGQDVTLRCDPISSHATLYWYQQALGQGPEFLTYFNYEAQPDKSGLPSDRFSAERPEGSISTLTIQRTEQRDSAMYRCASSVGGPYNEQFFGPGTRLTVL.